This is a list of T cell receptor beta chains from one sample in a study of cytomegalovirus exposure and HLA in healthy donors. TCRdb's table, derived via immunoSEQ multiplex PCR, lists solely in-frame clones and lacks some. The repertoire has some 70,000 clones, approximately 70% of them found once; the top ten carry around 15%. Source material: PBMCs. Receptors originate from a male donor in good health and CMV-seropositive. CDR3s include the opening cysteine and the closing phenylalanine or tryptophan. A D gene is named only where the DNA matches it firmly. The size of a clone is reported for some rows only, either as once, few or many, or as a class for expanded clones.

v_call: TRBV6-1
j_call: TRBJ2-7
clone_size: once
d_call: NA
cdr3_nt: TGTGCCAGCAGACAGGGTGGATCGGTGGGCGAGCAGTACTTC
cdr3_aa: CASRQGGSVGEQYF

v_call: TRBV18
j_call: TRBJ1-2
clone_size: few
d_call: NA
cdr3_nt: TGTGCCAGCTCACCACGGGCAGGCTCTTATGGCTACACCTTC
cdr3_aa: CASSPRAGSYGYTF

v_call: TRBV5-1
j_call: TRBJ2-5
clone_size: NA
d_call: TRBD1
cdr3_nt: TGCGCCAGCAGTTCGGGACAGGTCGAGGAGACCCAGTACTTC
cdr3_aa: CASSSGQVEETQYF

v_call: TRBV5-4
j_call: TRBJ1-1
clone_size: NA
d_call: TRBD1
cdr3_nt: TGTGCCAGCCTCCCCGTTTCCCTCGGGACAGGGGATTCGAACACTGAAGCTTTCTTT
cdr3_aa: CASLPVSLGTGDSNTEAFF

v_call: TRBV2
j_call: TRBJ2-7
clone_size: NA
d_call: TRBD2
cdr3_nt: TGTGCCAGCAGTTCGGGACTAGCGGGAGGGCGAGAGCAGTACTTC
cdr3_aa: CASSSGLAGGREQYF

v_call: TRBV7-9
j_call: TRBJ1-3
clone_size: once
d_call: NA
cdr3_nt: TGTGCCAGCAGCCCTGGGCCGAGCTCTGGAAACACCATATATTTT
cdr3_aa: CASSPGPSSGNTIYF

v_call: TRBV25-1
j_call: TRBJ2-7
clone_size: NA
d_call: NA
cdr3_nt: TGTGCCAGCAGTGACCTACAGGGAGCCTACGAGCAGTACTTC
cdr3_aa: CASSDLQGAYEQYF

v_call: TRBV19
j_call: TRBJ2-7
clone_size: NA
d_call: TRBD1
cdr3_nt: TGTGCCAGTAGTACCCCACCCAGGGGGCATTTTGTCTACGAGCAGTACTTC
cdr3_aa: CASSTPPRGHFVYEQYF

v_call: TRBV29-1
j_call: TRBJ2-2
clone_size: NA
d_call: NA
cdr3_nt: TGCAGCGTTGAAGAGGGGCCCGGCGGGGAGCTGTTTTTT
cdr3_aa: CSVEEGPGGELFF

v_call: TRBV6-1
j_call: TRBJ2-7
clone_size: NA
d_call: NA
cdr3_nt: TGTGCCAGCAGTGTCCAGAAGGGGGCCTACGAGCAGTACTTC
cdr3_aa: CASSVQKGAYEQYF

v_call: TRBV19
j_call: TRBJ2-5
clone_size: NA
d_call: NA
cdr3_nt: TGTGCCAGTAGTCCCTGGAGTAGTGACTTACTGAGGGGGGAGACCCAGTACTTC
cdr3_aa: CASSPWSSDLLRGETQYF

v_call: TRBV5-6
j_call: TRBJ2-7
clone_size: NA
d_call: TRBD2
cdr3_nt: TGTGCCAGCAGCCGACTAGCGGGAGGCACCTACGAGCAGTACTTC
cdr3_aa: CASSRLAGGTYEQYF

v_call: TRBV6-5
j_call: TRBJ1-3
clone_size: NA
d_call: TRBD1
cdr3_nt: TGTGCCAGCAGTTCGGTGGGTCCCGGGACAGGGAACACCATATATTTT
cdr3_aa: CASSSVGPGTGNTIYF

v_call: TRBV10-3
j_call: TRBJ2-7
clone_size: few
d_call: NA
cdr3_nt: TGTGCCATCCGGGGTCCCTTCTCCTACGAGCAGTACTTC
cdr3_aa: CAIRGPFSYEQYF

v_call: TRBV18
j_call: TRBJ1-1
clone_size: NA
d_call: NA
cdr3_nt: TGTGCCAGCTCACCCCTAGGGAACACTGAAGCTTTCTTT
cdr3_aa: CASSPLGNTEAFF

v_call: TRBV29-1
j_call: TRBJ2-7
clone_size: NA
d_call: NA
cdr3_nt: TGCAGCGTTGAAGTCACATCAACCTACGAGCAGTACTTC
cdr3_aa: CSVEVTSTYEQYF

v_call: TRBV7-3
j_call: TRBJ1-1
clone_size: few
d_call: NA
cdr3_nt: TGTGCCAGCAGCTTAGGGTACGGGGTGAACACTGAAGCTTTCTTT
cdr3_aa: CASSLGYGVNTEAFF

v_call: TRBV6-6
j_call: TRBJ1-1
clone_size: NA
d_call: TRBD1
cdr3_nt: TGTGCCAGCAGTTACCTCGGACAGGGGGCTGAGGCTTTCTTT
cdr3_aa: CASSYLGQGAEAFF

v_call: TRBV10-3
j_call: TRBJ1-6
clone_size: few
d_call: NA
cdr3_nt: TGTGCCATCAGTGACCCGGGTTCACCCCTCCACTTT
cdr3_aa: CAISDPGSPLHF

v_call: TRBV9
j_call: TRBJ1-2
clone_size: once
d_call: NA
cdr3_nt: TGTGCCAGCAGCCCCAAGCGGACTGCACCCTGGCTCTATGGCTACACCTTC
cdr3_aa: CASSPKRTAPWLYGYTF

v_call: TRBV5-1
j_call: TRBJ1-4
clone_size: NA
d_call: NA
cdr3_nt: TGCGCCAGCAGCGACACAGGGTTGTCTAATGAAAAACTGTTTTTT
cdr3_aa: CASSDTGLSNEKLFF

v_call: TRBV5-6
j_call: TRBJ1-1
clone_size: NA
d_call: NA
cdr3_nt: TGTGCCAGCAGGCGGGGGGAATTGAACACTGAAGCTTTCTTT
cdr3_aa: CASRRGELNTEAFF

v_call: TRBV2
j_call: TRBJ1-6
clone_size: few
d_call: NA
cdr3_nt: TGTGCCAGCAGTGAAGCTCCGGGTTCACCCCTCCACTTT
cdr3_aa: CASSEAPGSPLHF

v_call: TRBV7-9
j_call: TRBJ1-3
clone_size: NA
d_call: TRBD1
cdr3_nt: TGTGCCAGCAGCCTAGGACAGGCCTCTGGAAACACCATATATTTT
cdr3_aa: CASSLGQASGNTIYF

v_call: TRBV25-1
j_call: TRBJ2-5
clone_size: NA
d_call: TRBD1
cdr3_nt: TGTGCCAGCGGGACAGGGGGCAGCGAGACCCAGTACTTC
cdr3_aa: CASGTGGSETQYF

v_call: TRBV2
j_call: TRBJ1-2
clone_size: NA
d_call: NA
cdr3_nt: TGTGCCAGCATGTCGCCGAGGCGCTATGGCTACACCTTC
cdr3_aa: CASMSPRRYGYTF

v_call: TRBV13
j_call: TRBJ2-4
clone_size: NA
d_call: NA
cdr3_nt: TGTGCCAGCAGCTTCATGTTAGCCAAAAACATTCAGTACTTC
cdr3_aa: CASSFMLAKNIQYF

v_call: TRBV5-4
j_call: TRBJ1-1
clone_size: few
d_call: NA
cdr3_nt: TGTGCCAGCAGCTTGGGAGGTTTTTATATGAACACTGAAGCTTTCTTT
cdr3_aa: CASSLGGFYMNTEAFF

v_call: TRBV5-6
j_call: TRBJ2-1
clone_size: NA
d_call: NA
cdr3_nt: TGTGCCAGCAGCGGGATACGACAGGAAGAGGTTAGGTTGGACAATGAGCAGTTCTTC
cdr3_aa: CASSGIRQEEVRLDNEQFF

v_call: TRBV5-5
j_call: TRBJ1-1
clone_size: few
d_call: TRBD1
cdr3_nt: TGTGCCAGCCAGCAGCTCGGTGGGGACAGGCCCGAAGCTTTCTTT
cdr3_aa: CASQQLGGDRPEAFF

v_call: TRBV5-1
j_call: TRBJ2-3
clone_size: NA
d_call: NA
cdr3_nt: TGCGCCAGTAAGACTCAGGAGGGCACAGATACGCAGTATTTT
cdr3_aa: CASKTQEGTDTQYF

v_call: TRBV7-9
j_call: TRBJ1-4
clone_size: NA
d_call: NA
cdr3_nt: TGTGCCAGCAGCTTTGGAGGCAGCAATGAAAAACTGTTTTTT
cdr3_aa: CASSFGGSNEKLFF

v_call: TRBV5-1
j_call: TRBJ2-1
clone_size: NA
d_call: NA
cdr3_nt: TGCGCCAGCAGCTTGGCCCCCGGGACTCAATACAATGAGCAGTTCTTC
cdr3_aa: CASSLAPGTQYNEQFF

v_call: TRBV19
j_call: TRBJ2-5
clone_size: NA
d_call: TRBD2
cdr3_nt: TGTGCCAGTGGTAGCGGGCCTAGTGGGGAGACCCAGTACTTC
cdr3_aa: CASGSGPSGETQYF

v_call: TRBV9
j_call: TRBJ1-1
clone_size: NA
d_call: NA
cdr3_nt: TGTGCCAGCAGTAGACAGGACACTGAAGCTTTCTTT
cdr3_aa: CASSRQDTEAFF

v_call: TRBV21-1
j_call: TRBJ2-7
clone_size: NA
d_call: NA
cdr3_nt: TGTGCCAGCAGCAAACGGGGGACTAGCGCGTACGAGCAGTACTTC
cdr3_aa: CASSKRGTSAYEQYF

v_call: TRBV5-4
j_call: TRBJ1-2
clone_size: once
d_call: TRBD1
cdr3_nt: TGTGCCAGCAGCTTCGTAAGAGACAGGGAGTTTGCTGGCTACACCTTC
cdr3_aa: CASSFVRDREFAGYTF

v_call: TRBV7-2
j_call: TRBJ1-1
clone_size: NA
d_call: TRBD1
cdr3_nt: TGTGCCAGCAGCTCCAGACAGGGTTGGAACACTGAAGCTTTCTTT
cdr3_aa: CASSSRQGWNTEAFF

v_call: TRBV7-9
j_call: TRBJ2-3
clone_size: NA
d_call: NA
cdr3_nt: TGTGCCAGCAGCTCCCGCACAAAAACAGATACGCAGTATTTT
cdr3_aa: CASSSRTKTDTQYF

v_call: TRBV11-2
j_call: TRBJ2-5
clone_size: once
d_call: TRBD1
cdr3_nt: TGTGCCAGCACTACAAGGTGGGGACAGAAGGACGGGACCCAGTACTTC
cdr3_aa: CASTTRWGQKDGTQYF

v_call: TRBV7-6
j_call: TRBJ2-7
clone_size: NA
d_call: NA
cdr3_nt: TGTGCCAGCAGCTTAGGTAACAGCGAGCAGTACTTC
cdr3_aa: CASSLGNSEQYF

v_call: TRBV4-1
j_call: TRBJ2-7
clone_size: NA
d_call: NA
cdr3_nt: TGCGCCAGCAGCCAAGAATTGGACAGATCCTACGAGCAGTACTTC
cdr3_aa: CASSQELDRSYEQYF

v_call: TRBV27
j_call: TRBJ2-1
clone_size: NA
d_call: NA
cdr3_nt: TGTGCCAGCAGTTGGAGTCCCGGTCACAATGAGCAGTTCTTC
cdr3_aa: CASSWSPGHNEQFF

v_call: TRBV30
j_call: TRBJ2-7
clone_size: NA
d_call: NA
cdr3_nt: TGTGCATCAGGGTACCCCTACGAGCAGTACTTC
cdr3_aa: CASGYPYEQYF

v_call: TRBV7-9
j_call: TRBJ2-1
clone_size: once
d_call: TRBD2
cdr3_nt: TGTGCCAGCAGCCCCCGTAAAGTAGCGGGGCCCGCCCATGAGCAGTTCTTC
cdr3_aa: CASSPRKVAGPAHEQFF